A selection of T cell receptor beta chains follows, all from one sample in a study of shared clonotypes between healthy human individuals. Produced via immunoSEQ multiplex PCR; TCRdb's table is partial and in-frame only. The top ten hold over 0.12% of the sample, which has a few million clones, approximately 94% seen once. The material sequenced was naive CD4+ T cells sorted from blood. These receptors all stem from a man in his late teens or twenties in good health. The CDR3 runs from the conserved cysteine through the conserved F or W. The order of the fields is clone size, V gene, D gene, J gene, CDR3 DNA, CDR3 protein. A D gene is named only where the DNA matches it firmly. The listing skips clone size in some rows; elsewhere it reads once, few, many or a size class.

clone_size: -; v_call: TRBV18; d_call: -; j_call: TRBJ2-2; cdr3_nt: TGTGCCAGCTCACTCTCATCAGGGGACACCGGGGAGCTGTTTTTT; cdr3_aa: CASSLSSGDTGELFF
clone_size: -; v_call: TRBV6-1; d_call: TRBD1; j_call: TRBJ1-5; cdr3_nt: TGTGCCAGCAGTGAATTGAGAAAGGGACAGACAAATAGCAATCAGCCCCAGCATTTT; cdr3_aa: CASSELRKGQTNSNQPQHF
clone_size: -; v_call: TRBV13; d_call: -; j_call: TRBJ1-2; cdr3_nt: TGTGCCAGCAGCTTAGGCAATGGGGCAGGTGGCTACACCTTC; cdr3_aa: CASSLGNGAGGYTF
clone_size: -; v_call: TRBV7-9; d_call: TRBD1; j_call: TRBJ2-7; cdr3_nt: TGTGCCAGCAGCTTAGGAGACAGGGGAAGCCCCTACGAGCAGTACTTC; cdr3_aa: CASSLGDRGSPYEQYF
clone_size: once; v_call: TRBV4-1; d_call: -; j_call: TRBJ2-6; cdr3_nt: TGCGCCAGCAGCCAAGAAATGCGACACTCTGGGGCCAACGTCCTGACTTTC; cdr3_aa: CASSQEMRHSGANVLTF
clone_size: -; v_call: TRBV5-1; d_call: -; j_call: TRBJ1-6; cdr3_nt: TGCGCCAGCACCTCCGATAAAGGTATTTCACCCCTCCACTTT; cdr3_aa: CASTSDKGISPLHF
clone_size: -; v_call: TRBV5-1; d_call: -; j_call: TRBJ1-1; cdr3_nt: TGCGCCAGCAGCTTGGGGGACCCGAACACTGAAGCTTTCTTT; cdr3_aa: CASSLGDPNTEAFF
clone_size: -; v_call: TRBV5-1; d_call: TRBD2; j_call: TRBJ2-3; cdr3_nt: TGCGCCAGCAGCCCACTCCCTAGCGGGAGTACAGATACGCAGTATTTT; cdr3_aa: CASSPLPSGSTDTQYF
clone_size: -; v_call: TRBV5-1; d_call: TRBD1; j_call: TRBJ2-7; cdr3_nt: TGCGCCAGCAGCTTGCAGGGGGCAACATACGAGCAGTACTTC; cdr3_aa: CASSLQGATYEQYF
clone_size: -; v_call: TRBV5-1; d_call: -; j_call: TRBJ2-5; cdr3_nt: TGCGCCAGCAGGAAGGACGGCCAGTCAGAGACCCAGTACTTC; cdr3_aa: CASRKDGQSETQYF
clone_size: once; v_call: TRBV18; d_call: -; j_call: TRBJ2-2; cdr3_nt: TGTGCCAGCTCACCCGGCAGGGCCACCGGGGAGCTGTTTTTT; cdr3_aa: CASSPGRATGELFF
clone_size: -; v_call: TRBV7-6; d_call: -; j_call: TRBJ2-5; cdr3_nt: TGTGCCAGCAGCTTGTTTGGTGGAGGCCAAGAGACCCAGTACTTC; cdr3_aa: CASSLFGGGQETQYF
clone_size: -; v_call: TRBV6-5; d_call: -; j_call: TRBJ2-3; cdr3_nt: TGTGCCAGCAGTTACTCGAAACAGGGAACCGATACGCAGTATTTT; cdr3_aa: CASSYSKQGTDTQYF
clone_size: -; v_call: TRBV5-6; d_call: -; j_call: TRBJ1-2; cdr3_nt: TGTGCCAGCAGCTCATTGACAGCTAACTATGGCTACACCTTC; cdr3_aa: CASSSLTANYGYTF
clone_size: -; v_call: TRBV30; d_call: -; j_call: TRBJ2-5; cdr3_nt: TGTGCCTGGAGCGGGTTCCAAGAGACCCAGTACTTC; cdr3_aa: CAWSGFQETQYF
clone_size: -; v_call: TRBV5-4; d_call: -; j_call: TRBJ2-1; cdr3_nt: TGTGCCAGCAGCTTGGACGGACTAAACAATGAGCAGTTCTTC; cdr3_aa: CASSLDGLNNEQFF
clone_size: few; v_call: TRBV28; d_call: -; j_call: TRBJ1-1; cdr3_nt: TGTGCCAGCAGTTTAGAGGGGCGAACTGAAGCTTTCTTT; cdr3_aa: CASSLEGRTEAFF